Described below is a single TCR beta chain sequence and its context. Its binding antigen is unknown. No clone much larger than this one lies a single base away; base qualities are absent. TCRbeta CDR3 regions were amplified from genomic DNA using the immunoSEQ Assay, a bias-controlled multiplex PCR. As for the original processing: Nucleated cell counts per sample were estimated from amplification of reference gene primers within the assay. To quantify the absolute abundance of each unique TCRbeta CDR3 rearrangement, sequence reads were collapsed and filtered. For each sample, productive Simpson clonality was calculated as the square root of Simpson's diversity index over productive rearrangements. This immuneACCESS table, as held by TCRdb, lists in-frame sequences with V and J called but not all clones. Of the missing ones, under half trace to an unresolved V gene in checked studies; the others have no known cause. The V and J calls and clone size are taken from that table; D and trimming were inferred from the DNA. In this sample the table shows about 110,000 clones, about 89% of which occur a single time. In total, the top ten clones hold 3.5% to 4.5% of the sample.

These data originate in a study of blood T cell repertoires in COVID-19 (dated by TCRdb to the early 2020s). For the study in its entirety: The collaborator samples originated in the United States, Italy and Spain and spanned the acute and convalescent phases of COVID-19. Where HLA class I and class II types were available, the types were taken from metadata supplied by the sample provider, not from assay-based typing. The samples were drawn from two sources: the first 160 participants of the ongoing ImmuneRACE study, and 1,000 to 1,500 subjects contributed by 6 global collaborators. The prospective study material was composed of cDNA or gDNA derived from T cells, B-cell-depleted T cells, or PBMCs. The repertoires were released in a freely available public database meant as a resource for research on the immune response to SARS-CoV-2. Deeply sampled blood TCRbeta repertoires from subjects exposed to, actively infected with, or recovered from COVID-19 were included in the dataset. Sample metadata almost always included a de-identified subject ID, COVID-19 status, age in years and sex. What the authors observed across the whole study: The amount of clinical and demographic metadata varied by source and participant and was provided uncurated.

Each collaborating institution followed its own protocols to collect whole blood in K2EDTA tubes. For TCRbeta analysis, collaborator samples were shipped as frozen whole blood, as isolated PBMCs, or as DNA extracted from either sample type. CDR1 is given as SGHAT and CDR2 as FQNNGV, both from the germline V gene. The trim is 3 bases for V and 0 bases for J, with a gap of 14 bases between the germline ends. Measured from the cysteine to the phenylalanine, the CDR3 is 17 residues long. Solely the CDR3 DNA is kept, with 51 bases framed from the first base. The sequence was collected from a man aged 35-49 years with acute or convalescent COVID-19. The chain links TRBV11-2 with TRBJ2-2; confidence is insufficient to name the D gene. The sequencing input was peripheral blood. CDR3 loop: CASSFRIRQANTGELFF. Here is the DNA: TGTGCCAGCAGCTTCCGAATAAGGCAGGCGAACACCGGGGAGCTGTTTTTT.